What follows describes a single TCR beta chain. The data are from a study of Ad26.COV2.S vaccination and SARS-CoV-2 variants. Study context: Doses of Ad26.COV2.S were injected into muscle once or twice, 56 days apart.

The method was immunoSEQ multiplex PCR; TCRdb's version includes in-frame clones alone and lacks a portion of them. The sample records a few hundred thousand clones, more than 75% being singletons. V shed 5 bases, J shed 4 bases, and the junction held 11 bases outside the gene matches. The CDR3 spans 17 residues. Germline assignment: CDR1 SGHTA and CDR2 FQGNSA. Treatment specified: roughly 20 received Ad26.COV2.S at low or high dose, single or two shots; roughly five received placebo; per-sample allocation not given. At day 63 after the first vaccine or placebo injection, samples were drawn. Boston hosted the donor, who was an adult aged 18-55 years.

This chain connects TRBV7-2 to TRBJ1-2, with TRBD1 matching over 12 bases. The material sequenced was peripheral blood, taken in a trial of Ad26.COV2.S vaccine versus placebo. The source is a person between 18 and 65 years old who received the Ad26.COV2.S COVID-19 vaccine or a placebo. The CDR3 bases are TGTGCCAGCAGCCCCCAGCGGGGACAGGGGGCACCCTATGGCTACACCTTC. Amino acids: CASSPQRGQGAPYGYTF.